The clone carrying this T cell receptor beta chain was seen a few times. The antigen is unknown. The germline CDR1 and CDR2 sequences are MGHDK and SYGVNS. The CDR3 runs 12 residues. Trimming removed 8 bases from V and 6 bases from J, with 13 bases in between. The record originates from a study of T-cell memory formation after mild COVID-19. General study findings and limits: The appearance of some responding clones in pre-infection memory suggested that cross-reactive memory joined.

TCR alpha and TCR beta cDNA libraries carrying sample barcodes and UMIs came from 5'RACE with constant-segment primers. TCRdb independently ran MiXCR on the 5' RACE reads; one entry per CDR3 protein. Among around 340,000 distinct CDR3 sequences listed, approximately 13% were seen once. Source material: PBMCs or a T cell subset sorted from them (not recorded which). This TCR was recovered from a man between 18 and 29 years old who had mild COVID-19 (a few samples of this study predate the infection). Cell type and time point are not known. The chain couples TRBV25-1 to TRBJ1-1, with a tentative D call TRBD1 (5 bases). CDR3 sequence (DNA): TGTGCCAGCGGGACGGAGGCTCCTGAAGCTTTCTTT. This codes for CASGTEAPEAFF.